These T cell receptor beta chains were read from a single sample in a study of shared T cell receptors in the human thymus. Some clones are missing from TCRdb's copy, which holds only in-frame ones; the method was immunoSEQ multiplex PCR. Of 500,000 to 750,000 clones detected, approximately 87% appear once; the ten largest clones hold roughly 0.0097%. The same specimen was also included in a second study, on human thymus T cells.

The specimen was thymocytes. The source of these receptors is a boy in the first two years of life with a congenital heart defect. CDR3s include the opening cysteine and the closing phenylalanine or tryptophan.

TRBJ2-7 | 16 | TRBV28 | CASSCLQGRSFHEQYF
TRBJ1-2 | 17 | TRBV6-1 | CASSELDRKVTNYGYTF
TRBJ2-1 | 15 | TRBV5-6 | CASSPRGTSGGEQFF
TRBJ1-2 | 15 | TRBV5-6 | CASSSGLDPDYGYTF
TRBJ2-6 | 19 | TRBV18 | CASSPGGVPNPSGANVLTF
TRBJ2-1 | 17 | TRBV10-1 | CASSPSARTFYYNEQFF
TRBJ2-7 | 15 | TRBV5-5 | CASSLGQENPIEQYF
TRBJ2-7 | 15 | TRBV4-3 | CASSQAWTPPYEQYF
TRBJ1-5 | 14 | TRBV11-2 | CASSQAGRPMPQHF
TRBJ2-5 | 15 | TRBV7-2 | CASSFPYPRGETQYF
TRBJ2-2 | 15 | TRBV5-1 | CASSPGLAQPGELFF
TRBJ1-2 | 17 | TRBV7-2 | CASRGCSHQGYDCGYTF
TRBJ2-7 | 17 | TRBV7-9 | CASSRCMAGTSPDEQYF
TRBJ1-1 | 15 | TRBV30 | CAWSLHRGPDTEAFF
TRBJ1-2 | 15 | TRBV19 | CASSIGRQANYGYTF
TRBJ1-1 | 13 | TRBV4-3 | CASSQVGDTEAFF
TRBJ1-1 | 14 | TRBV18 | CASSPRGGFTEAFF
TRBJ1-4 | 15 | TRBV19 | CASSSRGTRLEKLFF
TRBJ2-5 | 13 | TRBV11-3 | CASHTGDKGTQYF
TRBJ2-1 | 14 | TRBV6-4 | CASSGSGLAGEQFF
TRBJ2-5 | 17 | TRBV29-1 | CSVRPGTAPIGGETQYF
TRBJ2-7 | 15 | TRBV10-3 | CAISAVGQGRDEQYF